This T cell receptor (beta chain) appears in the sequencing data of a study of blood T cells in healthy people across ages. Study-level findings and limits: PBMCs left unsorted prevented a conclusive naive versus antigen-experienced comparison.

This CDR3 contains 14 residues. Trimming stripped 2 bases from V and 4 bases from J, with 14 bases between. CDR1 and CDR2 (germline): DFQATT, SNEGSKA (reference sequence). Points on this clonotype: Its antigen is unidentified.

The use of a sample-barcoded 5' primer and a J-beta primer mix characterized a second PCR of roughly 6 to 11 cycles. Unique molecular identifiers of 12 random nucleotides labeled each cDNA. TCRdb passed the 5' RACE reads through MiXCR, listing each CDR3 protein once. Of about 540,000 distinct CDR3 sequences in the sample, around 24% were seen once. The sample also formed part of further work on T cells of mothers and their children. That source reports: A few healthy Caucasian mothers, along with their six children, were the donors.

The receptor was derived from a boy between 5 and 17 years old in good health. The source material was blood. The chain uses TRBV20-1 and TRBJ1-2, with D uncertain. CDR3 DNA: TGCAGTGCTAGAACGTCGTCCTATGCCTATGGCTACACCTTC. Translation: CSARTSSYAYGYTF.